The clone carrying this T cell receptor beta chain was seen repeatedly, ten times or more. Its matching antigen is unknown. The entry originates in a study of T cells in Graves' hyperthyroidism and ophthalmopathy. Study-wide results and caveats: Blood also contained most expanded thyroid clonotypes above 0.001.

Authors of the study amplified TCR beta CDR3 regions from RNA transcripts. The study used the HTBI primer set for a first-round RT-PCR of the TCR CDR3. TCRdb re-called the multiplex PCR reads with MiXCR, one entry per CDR3 protein. This table has about 600,000 distinct CDR3 sequences, 12% to 15% appearing once. The CDR3 is made up of 16 amino acids. The V end was cut by 5 bases, the J end by 2 bases, with 19 bases between. The V gene's germline CDR1 is MDHEN and CDR2 SYDVKM. This sequence joins TRBV28 and TRBJ2-7; maybe TRBD1 (5 bases). Sequenced sample: blood. The TCR originated in a woman aged 18-30 years with Graves' ophthalmopathy. CDR3 sequence (DNA): TGTGCCAGCAGTAACACGGCAGGGTACGAGGCCTACGAGCAGTACTTC. It encodes CASSNTAGYEAYEQYF.